Below, 11 T cell receptor beta chains from the same sample are listed, as sequenced in a study of T cells after posttransplantation cyclophosphamide. The assay was immunoSEQ multiplex PCR, and TCRdb's table has in-frame clones only and misses some. Sampling found 44,000 or so clones, none seen once. Sequenced sample: PBMCs. The receptor source for this set is a man between 40 and 49 years old in good health, CMV-negative, and a related stem cell transplant donor.

This clone has ten or more counts. This rearrangement joins TRBV10-2 to TRBJ2-2, with TRBD2 identical over 13 bases. The junction had 14 bases not matched to a gene; V was cut back by 5 bases and J by 5 bases. Germline-derived CDR1 and CDR2 are WSHSY and SAAADI. The CDR3 length is 19 residues. The CDR3 reads CASSYTPGLAGSRTGELFF. The CDR3 DNA follows: TGCGCCAGCAGTTACACACCGGGACTAGCGGGATCGAGGACCGGGGAGCTGTTTTTT.

This clone was counted a few times. A read error may be the cause here, since a much bigger clone is one base away. The chain employs TRBV28 and TRBJ2-2; 7 bases fit TRBD2. This CDR3 spans 16 amino acids. The ends lost 6 bases at V and 5 bases at J; junction bases unmatched: 12. Germline V gene lookup returns CDR1 MDHEN and CDR2 SYDVKM. In nucleotides, the CDR3 is TGTGCCAGCAGGAGTTTTTGGGACGGGAGGACCGGGGAGCTGTTTTTT. Residues: CASRSFWDGRTGELFF.

About this clone: A junction end diverges from the germline sequence, so it may reflect a read error. The rearrangement uses TRBV29-1 and TRBJ2-7, with 9 bases aligning to TRBD2. The germline gives CDR1 SQVTM, CDR2 ANQGSEA. CDR3 length equals 14 residues. In nucleotides, the CDR3 is TGCAACGTTGGAGGGACTAGCAGGAGCTCCGAGCAGTACTTC. Amino acids: CNVGGTSRSSEQYF.

This clone was counted many times. The chain joins TRBV27 to TRBJ2-5; possibly TRBD2 for D (5 bases). V lost 1 base to trimming and J lost 3 bases, with 9 bases between them. From germline, CDR1 is MNHEY and CDR2 SMNVEV (reference sequence). The CDR3 loop spans 14 amino acids. The CDR3 loop reads CASSLYSGKETQYF. In DNA, the CDR3 is TGTGCCAGCAGTTTATACAGCGGAAAAGAGACCCAGTACTTC.

This clone has ten or more counts. The chain joins TRBV7-2 to TRBJ2-3; 15 nucleotides match TRBD2. V was pared by 4 bases and J by 5 bases, with 4 bases of the junction left unmatched. Germline loops: CDR1 SGHTA, CDR2 FQGNSA. CDR3 size: 16 residues. The CDR3 sequence: CASSSGLAGGGDTQYF. The CDR3 DNA sequence: TGTGCCAGCAGCTCCGGACTAGCGGGAGGGGGAGATACGCAGTATTTT. The full variable domain, rest sourced from reference TRBV7-2 and TRBJ2-3, is GAGVSQSPSNKVTEKGKDVELRCDPISGHTALYWYRQSLGQGLEFLIYFQGNSAPDKSGLPSDRFSAERTGGSVSTLTIQRTQQEDSAVYLCASSSGLAGGGDTQYFGPGTRLTVL.

Many counts were recorded for this clone. V usage is TRBV15 and J usage is TRBJ1-1, with D possibly matching TRBD1 (5 bases). V was pared by 1 base and J by 5 bases, with 14 bases between. From germline, CDR1 is LNHNV and CDR2 YYDKDF (reference sequence). CDR3 size: 15 residues. CDR3 coding DNA: TGTGCCACCAGCAGAGCCCGGGGGGAGATTACTGAAGCTTTCTTT. Protein product: CATSRARGEITEAFF. Using reference TRBV15 and TRBJ1-1 for the parts outside the CDR3, the full variable domain is DAMVIQNPRYQVTQFGKPVTLSCSQTLNHNVMYWYQQKSSQAPKLLFHYYDKDFNNEADTPDNFQSRRPNTSFCFLDIRSPGLGDTAMYLCATSRARGEITEAFFGQGTRLTVV.

This clone was detected ten times or more. The rearrangement uses TRBV7-9 and TRBJ2-4; D may be TRBD1 (8 bases). The CDR3 covers 14 residues. Germline CDR1 SEHNR, CDR2 FQNEAQ (reference sequence). V lost 4 bases to trimming and J lost 8 bases, with 15 bases between them. The CDR3: CASSYTGGGYIQYF. CDR3 bases: TGTGCCAGCAGCTATACAGGGGGAGGGTACATTCAGTACTTC.

This clone was seen many times. The chain employs TRBV2 and TRBJ1-1, with 7 bases identical to TRBD1. The CDR3 length is 13 residues. Trimming cost V 6 bases and J 3 bases; bases outside gene matches: 4. Germline V gene data show CDR1 as SNHLY and CDR2 as FYNNEI. CDR3 residues: CASSLQGHTEAFF. As DNA, the CDR3 is TGTGCCAGCAGCTTACAGGGGCACACTGAAGCTTTCTTT. Full variable domain (rest looked up from reference TRBV2 and TRBJ1-1): EPEVTQTPSHQVTQMGQEVILRCVPISNHLYFYWYRQILGQKVEFLVSFYNNEISEKSEIFDDQFSVERPDGSNFTLKIRSTKLEDSAMYFCASSLQGHTEAFFGQGTRLTVV.

This clone was found many times. The chain has TRBV14 and TRBJ2-7, with 8 bases fitting TRBD1. V lost 4 bases, J lost 7 bases, and 6 bases stayed unmatched. There are 13 residues in the CDR3. Germline V gives CDR1 SGHDN, CDR2 FVKESK. CDR3 DNA sequence: TGTGCCAGCAGCCGAAGACAGGGGCTTGAGCAGTACTTC. It specifies CASSRRQGLEQYF.

This clone was seen ten or more times. The rearrangement joins TRBV5-4 to TRBJ1-2; possible D gene TRBD1, 5 bases. CDR1 and CDR2 from the germline V gene are SGHNT and YYREEE (reference sequence). The V and J ends lost 2 bases and 2 bases respectively, with 13 bases between them. This CDR3 comprises 15 residues. CDR3 sequence (DNA): TGTGCCAGCAGCTTCGCGGGGCCGGGAAACTATGGCTACACCTTC. Translated: CASSFAGPGNYGYTF.

This clone came up many times. The V gene is TRBV15, the J gene TRBJ1-5, with D perhaps matching TRBD1 (6 bases). The CDR3 has 15 amino acids. The V end was cut by 0 bases, the J end by 6 bases, with 12 bases between. The germline gives CDR1 LNHNV, CDR2 YYDKDF (reference sequence). DNA for the CDR3: TGTGCCACCAGCAGAGATCAATGGGACACTCAGCCCCAGCATTTT. Translated: CATSRDQWDTQPQHF.